The next 10 T cell receptor beta chains were all read from a single sample in a study of T-cell reconstitution after alpha-beta-depleted transplantation in children (dated by TCRdb to about 2016). Reading the label with the study, this specimen's treatment or condition is: allogeneic hematopoietic cell transplantation with graft depleted of TCRalphabeta T cells and CD19 B cells. Libraries were constructed by PCR. Instrument on record: Illumina HiSeq 2500. TCR libraries were prepared with molecular barcoding, using unique molecular identifiers to normalize TCRbeta repertoire quantification. Clones were called with MiXCR by TCRdb after fastp trimmed the public reads at Q25, and only in-frame beta chains were retained. Each record represents a unique CDR3 protein, reported with the most common genes and DNA among its rows. Counted in this sample were approximately 800,000 distinct CDR3 sequences; approximately 15% of them appeared once. Of the sample, roughly 5% falls within the top ten clones.

The sample here was PBMCs, mostly from graft donor cells, taken 360 days after TCRalphabeta/CD19-depleted stem cell transplant. The receptors were gathered from a male patient aged 5 to 17 who had a stem cell transplant for acute lymphoblastic leukemia, so the T cells may come from the graft donor.

The gene calls are TRBV11-2 and TRBJ2-1; 8 nucleotides align to TRBD2. The germline gives CDR1 SGHAT, CDR2 FQNNGV. J gave up 6 bases and V 5 bases, and 21 bases lay outside the gene matches. The CDR3 sequence is 19 residues long. The CDR3, as DNA: TGTGCCAGCAGCATCTTCGTCCCTGGGACTAGGAGAAAGACCAATGAGCAGTTCTTC. It yields the protein CASSIFVPGTRRKTNEQFF.

This clonotype was seen repeatedly, ten times or more. V gene TRBV7-9 combines with J gene TRBJ2-7; TRBD2 aligns across 7 bases. CDR1 is SEHNR and CDR2 is FQNEAQ in the germline V gene (reference sequence). Unmatched junction bases numbered 5, after V lost 11 bases and J lost 1 base. The CDR3 totals 12 residues. The CDR3 nucleotides read TGTGCCTGCTCTAGCGGTTCCTACGAGCAGTACTTC. Its protein product is CACSSGSYEQYF.

V gene TRBV27 combines with J gene TRBJ2-5, with TRBD1 identical over 7 bases. V lost 5 bases, J lost 5 bases, and 11 bases stayed unmatched. This CDR3 is built from 15 residues. Germline loops: CDR1 MNHEY, CDR2 SMNVEV (reference sequence). The CDR3 sequence is CASSRTGTAAETQYF. The DNA of the CDR3 is TGTGCCAGCAGTAGGACCGGGACAGCCGCCGAGACCCAGTACTTC.

The chain employs TRBV12-3 or TRBV12-4 and TRBJ1-4; 9 bases align to TRBD1. The CDR3 runs 15 residues. J lost 2 bases, V lost 6 bases, and 4 bases had no gene match. CDR3 coding DNA: TGTGCCAGCAGAGCTACAGGGGGCACTAATGAAAAACTGTTTTTT. This gives the protein CASRATGGTNEKLFF.

The genes are TRBV5-6 and TRBJ2-4, with TRBD1 identical over 7 bases. V dropped 1 base and J dropped 0; count of bases not matched to a gene: 4. The germline V gene encodes CDR1 SGHDT and CDR2 YYEEEE. The CDR3 totals 16 residues. CDR3 coding DNA: TGTGCCAGCAGCTTGCCCTACAGGGGAGCCAAAAACATTCAGTACTTC. It encodes CASSLPYRGAKNIQYF.

This clonotype was picked up many times. This sequence joins TRBV12-3 or TRBV12-4 and TRBJ2-7; no clear D. The CDR3 consists of 12 residues. The V gene lost 3 bases and the J gene lost 5 bases, with 8 bases spanning the gap. CDR3 DNA: TGTGCCAGCAGTTTCCCGGGTAACGAGCAGTACTTC. Encoded protein: CASSFPGNEQYF.

This sequence joins TRBV29-1 and TRBJ2-7; a possible D gene is TRBD1 (6 bases). Deletions cut 4 bases from V and 3 bases from J, with 10 bases between. Germline-derived CDR1 and CDR2 are SQVTM and ANQGSEA. The CDR3 is made up of 12 amino acids. The CDR3 region is CSVADSIYEQYF. The DNA for the CDR3 is TGCAGCGTTGCGGACAGCATCTACGAGCAGTACTTC.

CDR3 region: CASSTETEANEQYF. The CDR3 DNA follows: TGTGCCAGCAGCACGGAAACAGAGGCAAACGAGCAGTACTTC. V is TRBV9 and J is TRBJ2-7, with D hard to call. V was pared by 4 bases and J by 5 bases, with 16 bases between. CDR3 length: 14 amino acids. Germline V gene lookup returns CDR1 SGDLS and CDR2 YYNGEE.

For the CDR3, the DNA is TGCAGTGCTAGAGATGGAGAGGGCAATGAGCAGTTCTTC. It specifies CSARDGEGNEQFF. The chain joins TRBV20-1 to TRBJ2-1, with a possible D match to TRBD2 (5 bases). CDR1 is DFQATT and CDR2 is SNEGSKA in the germline V gene (reference sequence). Deletions cut 0 bases from V and 6 bases from J, with 9 bases between. CDR3 length: 13 residues.

The table lists this clonotype with a few counts. The chain combines TRBV29-1 with TRBJ2-3; TRBD1 is a possible D gene (5 bases). The CDR3 covers 12 residues. V gave up 5 bases and J gave up 5 bases, with 11 bases separating them. Germline V gives CDR1 SQVTM, CDR2 ANQGSEA. DNA of the CDR3: TGCAGCGTTTCCTCAGGGATAGATACGCAGTATTTT. Translation gives CSVSSGIDTQYF.